Listed below are T cell receptor beta chains from one sample, sequenced in a study of blood T cell repertoires in COVID-19. Method: immunoSEQ multiplex PCR; TCRdb's copy keeps in-frame clones and lacks some. The data contain 84,000 or so clones, about 83% of them singletons. Source material: peripheral blood. The receptors stem from a man of 80 years or more with active or convalescent COVID-19. Both conserved end residues are part of each CDR3. The D gene is left open where the match is weak. Size values are once, few and many counts, or a class for expanded clones, and some rows have none.

>NA|few|TRBJ2-7|TRBV7-9
CASSPSEGSYEQYF
TGTGCCAGCAGCCCCAGCGAGGGTTCGTACGAGCAGTACTTC
>TRBD1|NA|TRBJ2-3|TRBV24-1
CATSEDRGGDTQYF
TGTGCCACCAGTGAAGACAGGGGGGGAGATACGCAGTATTTT
>NA|NA|TRBJ1-6|TRBV30
CARLDKTYNSPLHF
TGTGCCAGATTGGACAAAACCTATAATTCACCCCTCCACTTT
>TRBD2|NA|TRBJ2-7|TRBV7-9
CASSSQKGLAGDEQYF
TGTGCCAGCAGCTCACAAAAAGGACTAGCGGGAGATGAGCAGTACTTC
>TRBD2|NA|TRBJ2-1|TRBV5-4
CASSGSGGNTYNEQFF
TGTGCCAGCAGCGGATCGGGAGGGAACACCTACAATGAGCAGTTCTTC
>NA|NA|TRBJ2-7|TRBV20-1
CSAGPDYEQYF
TGCAGTGCGGGCCCCGACTACGAGCAGTACTTC
>TRBD2|NA|TRBJ2-5|TRBV19
CASSNIGTSGQAQYF
TGTGCCAGTAGTAACATCGGGACTAGCGGCCAGGCCCAGTACTTC
>NA|NA|TRBJ1-5|TRBV2
CASSRPDRGVRGNQPQHF
TGTGCCAGCAGCCGACCGGACAGAGGGGTTCGAGGCAATCAGCCCCAGCATTTT
>TRBD1|NA|TRBJ2-2|TRBV7-3
CASSWDRATGELFF
TGTGCCAGCAGCTGGGACAGGGCCACCGGGGAGCTGTTTTTT
>NA|NA|TRBJ1-2|TRBV7-9
CASSPLNYGYTF
TGTGCCAGCAGCCCACTAAACTATGGCTACACCTTC
>TRBD1|once|TRBJ1-1|TRBV7-9
CASSSGGPGTYMNTEAFF
TGTGCCAGCAGCTCAGGGGGCCCGGGTACTTATATGAACACTGAAGCTTTCTTT
>TRBD2|NA|TRBJ2-7|TRBV3-1/TRBV3-2
CASSPTGTFGLAGGTHEQYF
TGTGCCAGCAGCCCTACAGGGACATTTGGACTAGCGGGAGGGACCCACGAGCAGTACTTC
>NA|few|TRBJ2-2|TRBV28
CASSLIPGWRGGAGELFF
TGTGCCAGCAGTTTAATTCCCGGTTGGAGGGGTGGGGCCGGGGAGCTGTTTTTT
>TRBD1|NA|TRBJ1-3|TRBV4-1
CASSRQGGNTIYF
TGCGCCAGCAGCCGACAGGGCGGTAACACCATATATTTT
>TRBD2|NA|TRBJ2-5|TRBV19
CASRGGAETQYF
TGTGCCAGTAGGGGAGGGGCTGAGACCCAGTACTTC
>TRBD2|NA|TRBJ2-7|TRBV2
CASSEAGSGSNRYEQYF
TGTGCCAGCAGTGAAGCAGGTAGCGGGAGTAATAGGTACGAGCAGTACTTC
>NA|NA|TRBJ2-7|TRBV15
CATSESTGYYEQYF
TGTGCCACCAGCGAGAGTACGGGGTACTACGAGCAGTACTTC
>NA|NA|TRBJ1-4|TRBV28
CASSLVFLRRGEKLFF
TGTGCCAGCAGTTTGGTTTTCCTGAGGCGCGGGGAAAAACTGTTTTTT